The sequence of this T cell receptor (beta chain) was determined in a study of OX40 agonist ivuxolimab in advanced cancers. As for the study in general: The mean age was around 56 years, ranging from about 20 to 90, with 82.7% of participants male.

The sampling schedule covered blood at baseline, cycle 4 day 1, and cycle 7 day 1. Germline loops: CDR1 SGHNT, CDR2 YYREEE (reference sequence). CDR3 length: 17 amino acids. Trimming took 4 bases from V and 9 from J; bases not matched to a gene: 11. Clones were read by immunoSEQ multiplex PCR, and TCRdb kept only the in-frame ones, dropping some. The data contain around 70,000 clones, 86% of them singletons. This clonotype originated in an adult with an advanced solid tumor such as melanoma, head and neck, liver or kidney cancer. The source was CD4+ or CD8+ T cells sorted from blood, collected in a trial of the OX40 agonist ivuxolimab. V is TRBV5-4 and J is TRBJ2-1; 15 bases line up with TRBD2. The CDR3 nucleotides read TGTGCCAGCAGCCTTTGGACTAGCGGGAGGGGCGCCGCTGAGCAGTTCTTC. Translating it yields CASSLWTSGRGAAEQFF.